Each of the 27 T cell receptor beta chains below was sequenced from the same sample in a study of blood T cell repertoires in COVID-19. TCRdb's table, derived via immunoSEQ multiplex PCR, lists solely in-frame clones and lacks some. The sample carries approximately 73,000 clones, about nine tenths recorded once. The sequencing input was peripheral blood. The origin of the receptors is a woman in her fifties or sixties with acute or convalescent COVID-19.

The genes are TRBV3-1 (or the pseudogene TRBV3-2) and TRBJ2-2, with 8 bases matching TRBD1. Germline CDR1 and CDR2: LGHDT and YNNKEL (reference sequence). The junction had 8 bases not matched to a gene; V was cut back by 7 bases and J by 1 base. This CDR3 region has 16 residues. In nucleotides, the CDR3 is TGTGCCAGCACCCCCTTGACAGGGGTGAACACCGGGGAGCTGTTTTTT. Its protein product is CASTPLTGVNTGELFF.

The genes are TRBV10-3 and TRBJ1-1; 8 bases are shared with TRBD1. This CDR3 is 14 amino acids long. Losses at the gene ends were 9 bases for V and 5 bases for J; bases not matched to a gene: 11. CDR1 ENHRY and CDR2 SYGVKD come from the germline V gene. CDR3 bases: TGTGCCATAAGCGCTACAGGGGGAGAAACTGAAGCTTTCTTT. This translates into CAISATGGETEAFF.

The chain joins TRBV20-1 to TRBJ2-1; tentatively, D is TRBD2 (7 bases). V dropped 3 bases and J dropped 8 bases, with 23 bases sitting between them. Looked up from germline, CDR1 is DFQATT and CDR2 is SNEGSKA (reference sequence). The CDR3 has 16 amino acids. DNA of the CDR3: TGCAGTGCTAGTCCCCCGGGCGGTAGAGGGGGGGATGAGCAGTTCTTC. It translates to CSASPPGGRGGDEQFF.

The chain has TRBV7-2 and TRBJ1-2; 12 positions match TRBD1. Germline V gives CDR1 SGHTA, CDR2 FQGNSA. With V trimmed by 1 base and J by 3 bases, 3 bases remained unmatched. The CDR3 is 16 amino acids. The CDR3 here is CASSLVGTGGDYGYTF. The CDR3 nucleotides are TGTGCCAGCAGCTTAGTTGGGACAGGGGGCGACTATGGCTACACCTTC.

This rearrangement joins TRBV30 to TRBJ1-1, with D possibly being TRBD1 (5 bases). The CDR3 has 11 residues. CDR1 is GTSNPN, CDR2 SVGIG, per germline (reference sequence). Between the trimmed V and J ends, which lost 4 bases and 6 bases, there was a span of 9 bases. CDR3 sequence reads: CAWKRGPEAFF. CDR3 nucleotides: TGTGCCTGGAAAAGGGGCCCTGAAGCTTTCTTT. The variable domain in full, completed from reference TRBV30 and TRBJ1-1, reads SQTIHQWPATLVQPVGSPLSLECTVEGTSNPNLYWYRQAAGRGLQLLFYSVGIGQISSEVPQNLSASRPQDRQFILSSKKLLLSDSGFYLCAWKRGPEAFFGQGTRLTVV.

A single count supports this clone. J is TRBJ2-3 and V is TRBV11-3; 8 nucleotides agree with TRBD2. The CDR3 extends over 16 amino acids. Germline assignment: CDR1 SGHNT and CDR2 YENEEA. After removal of 3 bases from V and 4 bases from J, the junction contained 9 bases not matched to a gene. This CDR3 is CASSFGSGEESDTQYF. The CDR3 DNA sequence: TGTGCCAGCAGCTTTGGTAGCGGGGAAGAATCAGATACGCAGTATTTT.

V usage is TRBV6-5 and J usage is TRBJ2-3, with D tentatively TRBD2 (5 bases). Germline CDR1 is MNHEY and CDR2 is SVGAGI. The CDR3 has 12 residues. V lost 6 bases, J lost 6 bases, and 10 bases lay in between. The CDR3 DNA reads TGTGCCAGCAGAAGGACTTCCGATACGCAGTATTTT. Residues: CASRRTSDTQYF.

The gene calls are TRBV30 and TRBJ2-1; 10 bases are a match to TRBD2. The ends lost 4 bases at V and 7 bases at J; junction bases unmatched: 7. Per the germline V gene, CDR1 is GTSNPN and CDR2 is SVGIG (reference sequence). This CDR3 contains 14 residues. For the CDR3, the DNA is TGTGCCTGGATCCTAGCGGGAGAGGTAAATGAGCAGTTCTTC. Translated, it gives CAWILAGEVNEQFF.

V usage is TRBV4-3 and J usage is TRBJ2-1, with D perhaps matching TRBD1 (5 bases). The CDR3 is 16 amino acids. With 3 bases removed from V and 4 bases from J, the gap between germline ends came to 16 bases. CDR1 is LGHNA, CDR2 YSLEER, per germline. The DNA of the CDR3 is TGCGCCAGCAGCCAGAACCTAGTGGGGCTTTACAATGAGCAGTTCTTC. Amino acids: CASSQNLVGLYNEQFF.

This clone was picked up one time. This chain joins TRBV27 and TRBJ2-1; 9 nucleotides align to TRBD2. The CDR3 is made up of 21 amino acids. Trimming removed 4 bases from V and 6 bases from J; junction bases left unmatched: 25. Germline V CDR1 and CDR2: MNHEY, SMNVEV (reference sequence). The CDR3 DNA reads as TGTGCCAGCAGTTCGGGACTACGAGAGACTAGCGGATTTTATATTCTCAATGAGCAGTTCTTC. Its protein is CASSSGLRETSGFYILNEQFF.

This chain links TRBV29-1 with TRBJ1-1; D gene unclear. The CDR3 totals 14 residues. V lost 2 bases to trimming and J lost 0 bases, with 10 bases between them. The germline V gene encodes CDR1 SQVTM and CDR2 ANQGSEA. The CDR3 loop reads CSVEYGDMNTEAFF. The CDR3 DNA sequence: TGCAGCGTTGAATACGGCGACATGAACACTGAAGCTTTCTTT.

J is TRBJ2-1 and V is TRBV10-3, with 14 bases that match TRBD2. Germline V gives CDR1 ENHRY, CDR2 SYGVKD. This CDR3 spans 14 amino acids. V lost 8 bases, J lost 9 bases, and 6 bases stayed unmatched. CDR3 residues: CAIRGLAGGFEQFF. As DNA, the CDR3 is TGTGCCATCCGCGGACTAGCGGGAGGATTTGAGCAGTTCTTC.

This chain joins TRBV28 and TRBJ2-3; no reliable D call. The length of the CDR3 is 14 residues. The V gene's germline CDR1 is MDHEN and CDR2 SYDVKM. Trimming pared 6 bases from V and 4 bases from J, leaving 14 bases between. CDR3 nucleotide sequence: TGTGCCAGCAGCAAAAATTCGGGTCCAGATACGCAGTATTTT. It translates to CASSKNSGPDTQYF.

The V gene is TRBV7-2, the J gene TRBJ1-5, with 7 bases that match TRBD1. Losses at the gene ends were 7 bases for V and 4 bases for J; bases not matched to a gene: 4. The CDR3 has 13 residues. Germline loops: CDR1 SGHTA, CDR2 FQGNSA. The chain's CDR3 is CASKGQQNQPQHF. CDR3 nucleotides: TGTGCCAGCAAGGGACAGCAAAATCAGCCCCAGCATTTT.

The V gene is TRBV13, the J gene TRBJ2-7; TRBD2 matches at 14 bases. The CDR3 is 17 residues long. V trimming: 5 bases; J trimming: 5 bases; junction bases outside the gene matches: 11. From germline, CDR1 is PRHDT and CDR2 FYEKMQ (reference sequence). CDR3 coding DNA: TGTGCCAGCAGCCCCAAAGGGACTAGCGGGAGTCTCCACGAGCAGTACTTC. Translating gives CASSPKGTSGSLHEQYF. The whole variable domain, remainder taken from reference TRBV13 and TRBJ2-7, is AAGVIQSPRHLIKEKRETATLKCYPIPRHDTVYWYQQGPGQDPQFLISFYEKMQSDKGSIPDRFSAQQFSDYHSELNMSSLELGDSALYFCASSPKGTSGSLHEQYFGPGTRLTVT.

The chain employs TRBV28 and TRBJ1-3, with 10 bases lining up with TRBD1. With V trimmed by 5 bases and J by 4 bases, 5 bases remained unmatched. Germline V CDR1 and CDR2: MDHEN, SYDVKM. This CDR3 has 15 amino acids. The CDR3, as DNA: TGTGCCAGCAGTCCAGACAGGGGGCCAGGAAACACCATATATTTT. It codes for CASSPDRGPGNTIYF.

This clone was detected once. The CDR3 DNA is TGTGCCAGCAGTGCGGGGGCAGGAGGGAACACCATATATTTT. Translation: CASSAGAGGNTIYF. The rearrangement joins TRBV9 to TRBJ1-3; possibly TRBD1 for D (6 bases). Trimming cost V 5 bases and J 7 bases, with 16 bases left between them. The CDR3 consists of 14 residues. Germline lookup yields CDR1 SGDLS and CDR2 YYNGEE. Complete variable domain (other parts from reference TRBV9 and TRBJ1-3): DSGVTQTPKHLITATGQRVTLRCSPRSGDLSVYWYQQSLDQGLQFLIQYYNGEERAKGNILERFSAQQFPDLHSELNLSSLELGDSALYFCASSAGAGGNTIYFGEGSWLTVV.

In nucleotides, the CDR3 is TGTGCCAGTAGTACGCCGGGACAGGGTGTCTTTAACTATGGCTACACCTTC. Amino acids: CASSTPGQGVFNYGYTF. V gene TRBV19 combines with J gene TRBJ1-2; the match to TRBD1 covers 9 bases. There are 17 residues in the CDR3. The trim removed 4 bases at V and 1 base at J, leaving 10 bases unmatched. In germline, CDR1 is LNHDA, CDR2 SQIVND (reference sequence).

V is TRBV5-6 and J is TRBJ2-7, with D possibly being TRBD1 (5 bases). The length of the CDR3 is 12 residues. The germline V gene has CDR1 SGHDT and CDR2 YYEEEE. V was clipped by 4 bases and J by 3 bases, with 8 bases between them. Here the CDR3 DNA reads TGTGCCAGCAGCAGACAGCGCTACGAGCAGTACTTC. As protein: CASSRQRYEQYF.

This clone appeared once. The gene calls are TRBV12-3 or TRBV12-4 and TRBJ1-2, with D tentatively TRBD1 (5 bases). Trimming took off 6 bases at V and 2 bases at J, with 10 bases between the two ends. There are 13 residues in the CDR3. The CDR3 DNA reads TGTGCCAGCAGCCCGGGACTGAACTATGGCTACACCTTC. This codes for CASSPGLNYGYTF.

Notes on this clone: Other DNA sequences from this sample encode an identical CDR3 as well. J is TRBJ1-2 and V is TRBV28, with a tentative D call TRBD1 (6 bases). Germline V gene data show CDR1 as MDHEN and CDR2 as SYDVKM. This CDR3 contains 13 residues. V was clipped by 6 bases and J by 4 bases, with 12 bases between them. The DNA for the CDR3 is TGTGCCAGCAGCTCGACAGGCTTCTATGGCTACACCTTC. Amino acid sequence: CASSSTGFYGYTF.

CDR3 in DNA: TGCGCCAGCAGCCAAGAAGTAAGCGGGCGATACATCCTAGAGGATACGCAGTATTTT. Translating it yields CASSQEVSGRYILEDTQYF. The V gene is TRBV4-3, the J gene TRBJ2-3, with a possible D match to TRBD2 (6 bases). The CDR3 extends over 19 amino acids. V was trimmed by 0 bases and J by 6 bases, leaving 25 bases between them. The germline CDR1 and CDR2 sequences are LGHNA and YSLEER.

This clone was found once. The chain is built from TRBV9 and TRBJ2-2, with D possibly matching TRBD1 (6 bases). The CDR3 extends over 16 amino acids. The V gene lost 0 bases and the J gene lost 4 bases, with 13 bases spanning the gap. Germline V gene sequence: CDR1 SGDLS, CDR2 YYNGEE. CDR3 sequence: CASSVGTGLRTGELFF. The CDR3 DNA reads TGTGCCAGCAGCGTAGGAACAGGGTTGCGCACCGGGGAGCTGTTTTTT.

This clone was seen more than once but under ten times. The V gene is TRBV3-1 (or the pseudogene TRBV3-2), the J gene TRBJ1-1; TRBD1 aligns across 9 bases. CDR1 LGHDT and CDR2 YNNKEL come from the germline V gene (reference sequence). The CDR3 loop spans 13 amino acids. V gave up 6 bases and J gave up 6 bases; unmatched junction bases: 5. In DNA form, the CDR3 reads TGTGCCAGCAGGCGACAGGGGGGCGCTGAAGCTTTCTTT. Translation gives CASRRQGGAEAFF.

The chain carries TRBV2 and TRBJ1-1; tentatively, D is TRBD1 (6 bases). CDR1 and CDR2 from the germline V gene are SNHLY and FYNNEI. Trimming stripped 5 bases from V and 6 bases from J, with 13 bases between. There are 13 residues in the CDR3. CDR3 amino acids: CASSYRVEAEAFF. For the CDR3, the DNA is TGTGCCAGCAGTTACAGGGTAGAGGCTGAAGCTTTCTTT.

The chain links TRBV18 to TRBJ1-1, with a tentative D call TRBD1 (5 bases). V was clipped by 5 bases and J by 3 bases, with 10 bases between them. The CDR3 consists of 13 residues. Germline V lookup: CDR1 KGHSH, CDR2 LQKENI. This CDR3 reads CASSASRDTEAFF. The CDR3 DNA follows: TGTGCCAGCTCAGCGAGCAGGGACACTGAAGCTTTCTTT.

This clone occurred once. The CDR3 loop reads CASSIINSNQPQHF. The CDR3, as DNA: TGTGCCAGTAGTATCATCAATAGCAATCAGCCCCAGCATTTT. The chain carries TRBV19 and TRBJ1-5; unclear D gene. From germline, CDR1 is LNHDA and CDR2 SQIVND (reference sequence). This CDR3 comprises 14 residues. V was pared by 3 bases and J by 0 bases, with 6 bases between.